This entry lists 4 T cell receptor beta chains sequenced from one sample in a study of T-cell reconstitution after alpha-beta-depleted transplantation in children. Unique molecular identifiers were used to barcode this TCRbeta library. MiXCR, applied by TCRdb to the PCR reads, yields one record per CDR3 protein. The table shows some 3,000 distinct CDR3 sequences, with less than 25% occurring only once. Sample: PBMCs, mostly from graft donor cells, taken 60 days after TCRalphabeta/CD19-depleted stem cell transplant. All receptors derive from a female patient aged 5 to 17 who had a stem cell transplant for acute lymphoblastic leukemia, so the T cells may come from the graft donor.

To note about this clonotype: This clone may be a read error of a much larger clone one base away. The CDR3 loop is CASTHLTTEQFF. The CDR3, as DNA: TGTGCCAGCACCCACCTGACTACAGAGCAGTTCTTC. The rearrangement uses TRBV14 and TRBJ2-1, with TRBD2 as a possible D gene (5 bases). Germline CDR1 SGHDN, CDR2 FVKESK. Trimming took 7 bases from V and 10 from J, leaving 14 bases between them. The CDR3 is 12 residues long.

This clonotype has a count of ten or more. The V gene is TRBV7-2, the J gene TRBJ2-1; no clear D gene. Germline CDR1 reads SGHTA; CDR2 reads FQGNSA. Trimming left V 5 bases short and J 3 bases short, with 8 bases between. CDR3 length: 13 amino acids. Here the CDR3 reads CASSRASYNEQFF. DNA of the CDR3: TGTGCCAGCAGCCGAGCGAGCTACAATGAGCAGTTCTTC.

This clonotype was detected ten times or more. This chain joins TRBV7-2 and TRBJ2-7; D not certain. CDR1 is SGHTA and CDR2 is FQGNSA in the germline V gene. The CDR3 has 15 residues. The V end was cut by 2 bases, the J end by 3 bases, with 14 bases between. The CDR3 coding sequence is TGTGCCAGCAGCTTAACAGATTATTTAGACTACGAGCAGTACTTC. Amino acids: CASSLTDYLDYEQYF.

This clonotype was counted ten times or more. The CDR3 DNA sequence: TGTGCCAGCAGCTTAAGGCTAGCGGGAGGCCCAACCTACAATGAGCAGTTCTTC. Protein sequence: CASSLRLAGGPTYNEQFF. The chain combines TRBV7-3 with TRBJ2-1; 11 bases are a match to TRBD2. In germline, CDR1 is SGHTA, CDR2 FQGTGA. The trim removed 1 base at V and 2 bases at J, leaving 7 bases unmatched. This CDR3 comprises 18 residues.